These 21 T cell receptor beta chains share one sample of origin, sequenced in a study of human T cells and chemical hapten exposure (dated by TCRdb to the early 2020s). Library creation used RACE. The instrument given in TCRdb is NextSeq 500. TCRdb reran the public reads through fastp at Q25 and MiXCR, keeping productive beta chains. CDR3 protein duplicates are merged, each entry listing the most common genes and DNA. This sample is represented by about 76,000 distinct CDR3 sequences; under 15% of them were singletons. The ten largest account for approximately 6.2% of the sample. According to the study, the label for this sample's time point signals: patch test 3, about 24 weeks after DPC sensitization. The sample's treatment or condition label, decoded: therapeutic diphenylcyclopropenone sensitization with weekly scalp DPC. The sample was whole blood, taken in connection with sensitization to the hapten diphenylcyclopropenone (DPC). The source of these receptors is a woman aged 50 to 60 with alopecia areata. Some clones in this sample may be carry-over from other donors' samples.

This clonotype was recorded many times. This chain links TRBV6-5 with TRBJ2-7, with TRBD2 matching 8 bases. The V gene's germline CDR1 is MNHEY and CDR2 SVGAGI. The CDR3 loop spans 13 amino acids. V trimming: 5 bases; J trimming: 3 bases; junction bases outside the gene matches: 3. The CDR3 loop is CASSRGRYYEQYF. As DNA, the CDR3 is TGTGCCAGCAGTCGCGGGAGGTACTACGAGCAGTACTTC.

This clonotype was observed at least ten times. The chain couples TRBV12-3 or TRBV12-4 to TRBJ1-5; a weak D match, TRBD1 (6 bases). V was shortened by 5 bases and J by 2 bases, with 13 bases between the two germline ends. The CDR3 has 15 amino acids. The CDR3 region is CASSAYSGGNQPQHF. The CDR3, as DNA: TGTGCCAGCAGTGCATATTCAGGGGGCAATCAGCCCCAGCATTTT.

The table lists this clonotype with a few counts. The chain couples TRBV9 to TRBJ1-2; 8 bases match TRBD1. With 2 bases clipped from V and 4 bases from J, the junction kept 10 bases outside the gene matches. The germline V gene has CDR1 SGDLS and CDR2 YYNGEE. The CDR3 is 16 amino acids. The CDR3 region is CASSVTGQVNPYGYTF. In DNA form, the CDR3 reads TGTGCCAGCAGCGTCACGGGACAGGTGAATCCCTATGGCTACACCTTC.

With regard to this clonotype: A much bigger clone sits one base away, suggesting this may be a read error. V and J are TRBV29-1 and TRBJ1-1, with D hard to call. Trimming removed 7 bases at V and 6 bases at J, with 9 bases between. This CDR3 comprises 10 residues. The germline CDR1 and CDR2 sequences are SQVTM and ANQGSEA. The CDR3 protein is CSAINSEAFF. CDR3 in DNA: TGCAGCGCTATTAACTCTGAAGCTTTCTTT.

This clonotype was recorded many times. The chain joins TRBV11-2 to TRBJ1-1; TRBD1 matches 7 bases. The CDR3 covers 14 residues. The germline V gene encodes CDR1 SGHAT and CDR2 FQNNGV. V was pared by 6 bases and J by 1 base, with 5 bases of the junction left unmatched. CDR3 sequence reads: CASRVTGRNTEAFF. In DNA form, the CDR3 reads TGTGCCAGCAGGGTGACAGGGAGGAACACTGAAGCTTTCTTT.

The chain couples TRBV3-1 to TRBJ2-1, with D unclear. With 0 bases removed from V and 10 bases from J, the gap between germline ends came to 4 bases. This CDR3 spans 11 amino acids. Germline CDR1 reads LGHDT; CDR2 reads YNNKEL (reference sequence). CDR3 sequence reads: CASSQDREQFF. The CDR3 DNA follows: TGTGCCAGCAGCCAAGATCGGGAGCAGTTCTTC.

This chain's CDR3 is CASSTTFLRFYSNQPQHF. The CDR3 coding sequence is TGTGCCAGTAGTACGACTTTTTTACGTTTTTATAGCAATCAGCCCCAGCATTTT. The gene calls are TRBV19 and TRBJ1-5; D gene ambiguous. Trimming pared 4 bases from V and 0 bases from J, leaving 19 bases between. The CDR3 spans 18 residues. The V gene's germline CDR1 is LNHDA and CDR2 SQIVND (reference sequence).

This clonotype appeared a few times. The chain is built from TRBV29-1 and TRBJ1-1; no clear D gene. V lost 4 bases and J lost 7, with 4 bases in between. Germline CDR1 is SQVTM and CDR2 is ANQGSEA. This CDR3 has 9 amino acids. CDR3 sequence reads: CSVGGEAFF. In DNA, the CDR3 is TGCAGCGTTGGAGGTGAAGCTTTCTTT.

In regard to this clonotype: An end of the junction differs from the germline gene, which may be a read error. The genes are TRBV12-3 or TRBV12-4 and TRBJ2-7; 8 bases fit TRBD2. The CDR3 is made up of 16 amino acids. The CDR3 sequence: CASSRGAGALHYEQCF. The CDR3 region has the DNA TGTGCCAGCAGCCGAGGAGCGGGAGCGCTACACTACGAGCAGTGCTTC.

This clonotype was recorded many times. The V and J genes are TRBV5-1 and TRBJ2-7; tentatively, D is TRBD1 (6 bases). The CDR3 totals 14 residues. Germline V gene lookup returns CDR1 SGHRS and CDR2 YFSETQ. Trimming took 3 bases from V and 3 from J, leaving 13 bases between them. The CDR3 region has the DNA TGCGCCAGCAGCTCGACAGGTTGGGTCTACGAGCAGTACTTC. Residues: CASSSTGWVYEQYF.

This clonotype was seen many times. The chain is built from TRBV7-8 and TRBJ2-6; D gene unclear. The CDR3 has 16 residues. Trimming cost V 5 bases and J 2 bases, with 13 bases left between them. Germline CDR1 and CDR2: SGHVS and FQNEAQ. CDR3 sequence reads: CASSPRSQAGANVLTF. CDR3 bases: TGTGCCAGCAGCCCCAGATCACAAGCTGGGGCCAACGTCCTGACTTTC.

This clonotype was detected many times. The chain employs TRBV12-3 or TRBV12-4 and TRBJ1-6; TRBD1 matches at 12 bases. CDR3 length: 16 residues. The trim removed 4 bases at V and 9 bases at J, leaving 7 bases unmatched. The CDR3 loop reads CASSWGGTGGTSPLHF. DNA for the CDR3: TGTGCCAGCAGTTGGGGAGGGACAGGGGGCACTTCACCCCTCCACTTT.

This clonotype was counted between two and nine times. The chain uses TRBV18 and TRBJ2-7, with 11 bases matching TRBD1. This CDR3 comprises 15 residues. The germline gives CDR1 KGHSH, CDR2 LQKENI. V shed 3 bases and J 6 bases; nucleotides not matched to a gene: 7. The CDR3 loop is CASSPKQGQGGEQYF. The CDR3 nucleotides read TGTGCCAGCTCACCCAAACAGGGACAGGGGGGCGAGCAGTACTTC.

In this sample, this clonotype turned up a few times. The rearrangement links TRBV7-6 to TRBJ2-1; D perhaps matches TRBD1 (5 bases). This CDR3 region has 14 residues. With 5 bases removed from V and 7 bases from J, the gap between germline ends came to 15 bases. The germline V gene encodes CDR1 SGHVS and CDR2 FNYEAQ. CDR3 region: CASSRTQNRNEQFF. DNA for the CDR3: TGTGCCAGCAGCAGGACACAGAATAGAAATGAGCAGTTCTTC.

The V call is TRBV3-1, the J call TRBJ2-3, with D perhaps TRBD2 (5 bases). CDR3 size: 15 residues. Germline values: CDR1 LGHDT, CDR2 YNNKEL (reference sequence). The V end was cut by 2 bases, the J end by 2 bases, with 11 bases between. The CDR3 protein is CASSQTGLVTDTQYF. CDR3 DNA sequence: TGTGCCAGCAGCCAAACGGGGTTAGTCACAGATACGCAGTATTTT.

This clonotype was counted many times. The rearrangement uses TRBV5-4 and TRBJ1-4, with D tentatively TRBD1 (5 bases). V was cut by 1 base and J by 7 bases, with 14 bases left in between. CDR1 is SGHNT and CDR2 is YYREEE in the germline V gene (reference sequence). The CDR3 runs 15 residues. The CDR3 loop reads CASSLSGTGAEKLFF. The CDR3 bases are TGTGCCAGCAGCTTGAGCGGGACGGGAGCTGAAAAACTGTTTTTT.

This clonotype was seen many times. The chain employs TRBV7-9 and TRBJ2-1; 10 bases align to TRBD2. The CDR3 is 18 amino acids. CDR1 SEHNR and CDR2 FQNEAQ come from the germline V gene (reference sequence). Unmatched junction bases numbered 16, after V lost 2 bases and J lost 9 bases. The DNA for the CDR3 is TGTGCCAGCAGCTTACGCTTTGCCGGACTAGCGGAGCTCCCTGAGCAGTTCTTC. It specifies CASSLRFAGLAELPEQFF.

The V call is TRBV12-3 or TRBV12-4, the J call TRBJ2-4; 8 positions agree with TRBD2. This CDR3 is 13 amino acids long. Germline trimming cut 7 bases from V and 7 bases from J; bases unmatched to any gene: 6. CDR3 region: CASTGTSWNIQYF. The CDR3 DNA is TGTGCCAGCACAGGGACTAGTTGGAACATTCAGTACTTC.

This clonotype has more than one count but fewer than ten. V and J are TRBV19 and TRBJ1-5, with D uncertain. The V end was cut by 7 bases, the J end by 4 bases, with 23 bases between. The CDR3 is made up of 17 amino acids. In germline, CDR1 is LNHDA, CDR2 SQIVND (reference sequence). DNA for the CDR3: TGTGCCAGTACCATCCATCTTGGGAATCCATCAAATCAGCCCCAGCATTTT. This translates into CASTIHLGNPSNQPQHF. Full variable domain (remainder filled in from reference TRBV19 and TRBJ1-5): DGGITQSPKYLFRKEGQNVTLSCEQNLNHDAMYWYRQDPGQGLRLIYYSQIVNDFQKGDIAEGYSVSREKKESFPLTVTSAQKNPTAFYLCASTIHLGNPSNQPQHFGDGTRLSIL.

The chain combines TRBV10-2 with TRBJ1-2; TRBD1 aligns across 8 bases. The CDR3 totals 14 residues. J was trimmed by 8 bases and V by 3 bases; bases with no gene match: 8. The germline CDR1 and CDR2 sequences are WSHSY and SAAADI. The CDR3 nucleotides are TGCGCCAGCAGTGACCGGAACAGGGGGAGCGGCTACACCTTC. This gives the protein CASSDRNRGSGYTF.

The rearrangement uses TRBV20-1 and TRBJ2-1, with 11 bases that match TRBD2. The CDR3 runs 17 residues. Unmatched junction bases numbered 10, after V lost 4 bases and J lost 2 bases. Germline V gives CDR1 DFQATT, CDR2 SNEGSKA (reference sequence). CDR3 in DNA: TGCAGTGCTATCCAAACTAGCGGGAGATCGGCCTACAATGAGCAGTTCTTC. The encoded protein is CSAIQTSGRSAYNEQFF.